This T cell receptor (beta chain) derives from a study of CD8 T cells in ankylosing spondylitis. The study, taken as a whole, reports: Blood of patients with ankylosing spondylitis appeared to be characterized by a TCR beta motif of eight highly homologous variants.

With respect to this clonotype: Its antigen is as yet unknown.

TCRdb fed the 5' RACE reads into MiXCR, producing one record per CDR3 protein. Of 150,000 to 200,000 distinct CDR3 sequences in the sample, around 18% were seen once. Specimen: blood, either unsorted or a sorted T cell fraction (not recorded which). The sequence came from a male donor with ankylosing spondylitis or in good health (not recorded which).

CDR3 residues: CASSQTGTDSPLHF. For the CDR3, the DNA is TGTGCCAGCAGCCAGACTGGGACAGATTCACCCCTCCACTTT. The genes are TRBV4-2 and TRBJ1-6; the match to TRBD1 covers 7 bases. The CDR3 has 14 residues. The germline CDR1 and CDR2 sequences are LGHNA and YNFKEQ. J lost 8 bases, V lost 3 bases, and 4 bases had no gene match.